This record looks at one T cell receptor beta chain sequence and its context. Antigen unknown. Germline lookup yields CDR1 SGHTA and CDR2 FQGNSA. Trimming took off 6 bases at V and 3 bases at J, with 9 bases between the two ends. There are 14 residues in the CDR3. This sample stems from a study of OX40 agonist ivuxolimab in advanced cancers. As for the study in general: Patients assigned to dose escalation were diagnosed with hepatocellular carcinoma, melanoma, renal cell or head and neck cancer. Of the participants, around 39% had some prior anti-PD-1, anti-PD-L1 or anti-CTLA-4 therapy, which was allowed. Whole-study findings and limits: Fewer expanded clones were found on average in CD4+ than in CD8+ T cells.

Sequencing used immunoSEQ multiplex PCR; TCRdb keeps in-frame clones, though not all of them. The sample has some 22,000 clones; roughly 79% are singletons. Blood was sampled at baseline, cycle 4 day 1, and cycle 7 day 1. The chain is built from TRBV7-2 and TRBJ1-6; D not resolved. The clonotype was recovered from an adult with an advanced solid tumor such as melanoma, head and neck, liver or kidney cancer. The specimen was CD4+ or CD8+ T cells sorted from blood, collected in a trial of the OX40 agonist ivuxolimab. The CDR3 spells CASRLGGYNSPLHF. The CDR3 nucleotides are TGTGCCAGCAGGTTGGGCGGCTATAATTCACCCCTCCACTTT.